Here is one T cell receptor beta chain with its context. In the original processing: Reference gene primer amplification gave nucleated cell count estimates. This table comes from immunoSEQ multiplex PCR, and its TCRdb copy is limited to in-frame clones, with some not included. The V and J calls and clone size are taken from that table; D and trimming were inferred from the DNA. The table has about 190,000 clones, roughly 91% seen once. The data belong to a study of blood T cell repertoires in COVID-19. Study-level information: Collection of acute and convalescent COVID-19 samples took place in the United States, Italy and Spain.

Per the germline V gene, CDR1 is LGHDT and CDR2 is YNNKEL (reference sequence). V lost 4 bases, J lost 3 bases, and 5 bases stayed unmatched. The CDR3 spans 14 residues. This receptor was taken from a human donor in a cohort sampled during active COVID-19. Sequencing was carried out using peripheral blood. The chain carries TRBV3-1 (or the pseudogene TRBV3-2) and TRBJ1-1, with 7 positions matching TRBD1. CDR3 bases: TGTGCCAGCAGCCGCGACAGGGAGCACACTGAAGCTTTCTTT. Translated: CASSRDREHTEAFF.